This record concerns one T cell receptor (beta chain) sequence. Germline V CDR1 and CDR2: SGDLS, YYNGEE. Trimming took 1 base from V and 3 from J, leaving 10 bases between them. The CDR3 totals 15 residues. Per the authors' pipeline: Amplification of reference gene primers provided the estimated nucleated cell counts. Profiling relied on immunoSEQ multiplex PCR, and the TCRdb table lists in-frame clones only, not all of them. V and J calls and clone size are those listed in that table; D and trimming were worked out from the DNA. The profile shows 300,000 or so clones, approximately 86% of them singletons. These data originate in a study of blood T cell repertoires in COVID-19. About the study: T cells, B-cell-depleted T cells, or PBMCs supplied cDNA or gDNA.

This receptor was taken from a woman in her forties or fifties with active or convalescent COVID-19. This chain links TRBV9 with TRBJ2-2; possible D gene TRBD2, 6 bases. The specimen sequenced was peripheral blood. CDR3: CASSVSSSDTGELFF. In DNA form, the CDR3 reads TGTGCCAGCAGCGTATCGTCTAGCGACACCGGGGAGCTGTTTTTT.